The 5 T cell receptor beta chains below come from one sample, sequenced in a study of vaccination and CD4 T cells after COVID-19. Their antigens remain unidentified. Treatment described: approximately nine-day PBMC culture with coronavirus spike peptide pools or control peptides (ViraFEST assay). The Oncomine TCR Beta short-read assay generated sequence data from the DNA of cultured CD4+ T cells. TCRdb ran MiXCR on the PCR reads and lists one entry per CDR3 protein. Counted here are under 20,000 distinct CDR3 sequences, around half occurring once; the ten biggest clones make up approximately 7.2%. This specimen was CD4+ T cells from blood, cultured in vitro, taken before SARS-CoV-2 vaccination. The receptors come from a human donor who had recovered from COVID-19.

This clonotype has just a few counts. The chain links TRBV5-4 to TRBJ2-5, with TRBD1 matching over 9 bases. The V segment lost 4 bases and the J segment 5 bases; nucleotides outside the gene matches: 6. The CDR3 runs to 14 residues. Germline V lookup: CDR1 SGHNT, CDR2 YYREEE (reference sequence). DNA for the CDR3: TGTGCCAGCAGCGATAACAGGGGGCCGGAGACCCAGTACTTC. Protein: CASSDNRGPETQYF.

This clonotype was recorded a few times. The chain uses TRBV12-3 or TRBV12-4 and TRBJ1-5; D remains unclear. The CDR3 is made up of 12 amino acids. V gave up 5 bases and J gave up 7 bases, with 9 bases separating them. The CDR3 sequence is CASSQSIQPQHF. The DNA of the CDR3 is TGTGCCAGCAGTCAAAGTATCCAGCCCCAGCATTTT.

This clonotype has just a few counts. The chain is built from TRBV7-8 and TRBJ1-2; D call uncertain. CDR1 and CDR2 (germline): SGHVS, FQNEAQ. V shed 1 base and J shed 4 bases, with 13 bases lying between them. The CDR3 consists of 15 residues. The CDR3 nucleotides read TGTGCCAGCAGCTTAGATATAGGCGGCGGCTATGGCTACACCTTC. Amino acid sequence: CASSLDIGGGYGYTF.

The chain combines TRBV15 with TRBJ2-1; 11 bases line up with TRBD2. The V gene end was trimmed by 1 base and the J gene end by 8 bases; junction bases not matched to a gene: 4. This CDR3 is 15 amino acids long. CDR1 is LNHNV and CDR2 is YYDKDF in the germline V gene (reference sequence). Here the CDR3 reads CATSRVAGGFDEQFF. DNA for the CDR3: TGTGCCACCAGCAGAGTAGCGGGAGGGTTCGATGAGCAGTTCTTC.

The rearrangement uses TRBV27 and TRBJ1-1, with 7 bases fitting TRBD1. The J segment lost 0 bases and the V segment lost 4 bases, leaving 14 bases of the junction unmatched. The CDR3 has 18 residues. Germline V gives CDR1 MNHEY, CDR2 SMNVEV (reference sequence). CDR3 DNA sequence: TGTGCCAGCAGTTCCTGGAGGGGGCGCATCTCTTTGAACACTGAAGCTTTCTTT. Protein sequence: CASSSWRGRISLNTEAFF.